This T cell receptor (beta chain) was captured by sequencing in a study of OX40 agonist ivuxolimab in advanced cancers. Study in general: Dose-escalation patients' cancers were hepatocellular carcinoma, melanoma, renal cell or head and neck cancer. General study results and limits: Fewer expanded clones were found on average in CD4+ than in CD8+ T cells. Antigen specificity of clonally expanded peripheral T cells was not established.

Germline CDR1 and CDR2: SNHLY and FYNNEI. V gave up 9 bases and J gave up 7 bases, with 16 bases separating them. This CDR3 contains 13 residues. On this clone: The antigen is undetermined.

Data came from immunoSEQ multiplex PCR; TCRdb stores just in-frame clones and leaves some out. The sample carries about 82,000 clones, 92% recorded once. The sampling schedule covered blood at baseline, cycle 4 day 1, and cycle 7 day 1. The sequence was obtained from an adult with an advanced solid tumor such as melanoma, head and neck, liver or kidney cancer. The sequenced sample was CD4+ or CD8+ T cells sorted from blood, obtained in a trial of the OX40 agonist ivuxolimab. The chain uses TRBV2 and TRBJ2-1, with D perhaps matching TRBD2 (7 bases). Here the CDR3 reads CASKGGDRNEQFF. In DNA, the CDR3 is TGTGCCAGTAAGGGGGGGGATCGGAATGAGCAGTTCTTC.